This T cell receptor (beta chain) was identified during a study of blood T cell repertoires in COVID-19. About the research overall: Samples of COVID-19 (acute and convalescent) were obtained from the United States, Italy and Spain. Nucleic acid was either cDNA or gDNA, and it came from T cells, B-cell-depleted T cells, or PBMCs.

A Seattle source enrolled patients during active infection and followed them longitudinally. As originally analysed: Nucleated cell counts were estimated from reference gene primer amplification. The data were produced by immunoSEQ multiplex PCR, yet TCRdb's version contains in-frame clones alone and is incomplete. The DNA gave D and trimming, while V, J and clone size come from that table. The sample shows 250,000 to 350,000 clones, about 88% of them seen only once. CDR3 size: 15 residues. The germline V gene has CDR1 SGHRS and CDR2 YFSETQ. J was trimmed by 4 bases and V by 4 bases; bases with no gene match: 10.

This clonotype originated in a human donor with COVID-19, enrolled during active disease. The donor label of this sample is uncertain. The chain employs TRBV5-1 and TRBJ2-7, with TRBD2 identical over 8 bases. The sample comprised peripheral blood. CDR3 DNA: TGCGCCAGCAGCGGCGGTGTGGGCGGGAGGTACGAGCAGTACTTC. Encoded protein: CASSGGVGGRYEQYF.